This T cell receptor (beta chain) emerged from a study of cytomegalovirus exposure and HLA in healthy donors. Study overall: Previous work identified roughly 110 million unique TCR beta sequences from approximately 190 million T cells. Study-wide findings and caveats: Researchers counted around 180 TCR beta chains as cytomegalovirus-associated. For TCR beta chains, V- and J-gene trimming was later linked to a missense DCLRE1C variant.

V was trimmed by 5 bases and J by 2 bases, leaving 13 bases between them. CDR3 size: 14 residues. Germline CDR1 is MNHNS and CDR2 is SASEGT. With respect to this clone: The antigen is not known.

Both 60 Vbeta primers and 13 Jbeta primers went into the PCR. Clones were sequenced by immunoSEQ multiplex PCR, and TCRdb holds only the in-frame ones, with some missing. This sample has about 160,000 clones, with around 78% found just once. Donors likely had unrecorded immune exposures despite being nominally healthy when sampled. The source of this sequence is a woman aged 40 to 50 in good health and CMV-seropositive. Sequencing was carried out using PBMCs. This chain connects TRBV6-1 to TRBJ2-7; TRBD2 is a possible D gene (6 bases). The CDR3 sequence is CASSTGLLAYEQYF. The CDR3 nucleotides read TGTGCCAGCAGTACGGGACTCTTAGCCTACGAGCAGTACTTC.